The 12 T cell receptor beta chains given below trace back to one sample, sequenced in a study of T-cell reconstitution after alpha-beta-depleted transplantation in children. Unique molecular identifiers were incorporated when the TCRbeta library was constructed. TCRdb recomputed calls from the PCR reads with MiXCR, one row per CDR3 protein. The table records some 440,000 distinct CDR3 sequences, under 20% of them present only once. The material was PBMCs, mostly from graft donor cells, obtained 360 days after TCRalphabeta/CD19-depleted stem cell transplant. These receptors originate from a boy younger than two who had a stem cell transplant for Wiskott-Aldrich syndrome, so the T cells may come from the graft donor.

J is TRBJ2-1 and V is TRBV3-1; TRBD2 matches at 8 bases. The CDR3 consists of 14 residues. J was trimmed by 7 bases and V by 3 bases; bases with no gene match: 5. The V gene's germline CDR1 is LGHDT and CDR2 YNNKEL (reference sequence). The CDR3 region is CASSQGLDRNEQFF. The CDR3 nucleotides read TGTGCCAGCAGCCAGGGACTAGACCGAAATGAGCAGTTCTTC.

V is TRBV6-5 and J is TRBJ1-2; D might be TRBD1 (5 bases). V shed 0 bases and J shed 6 bases, with 14 bases lying between them. This CDR3 is 15 amino acids long. The germline V gene encodes CDR1 MNHEY and CDR2 SVGAGI. CDR3 sequence reads: CASSYSGGPANGYTF. CDR3 in DNA: TGTGCCAGCAGTTACTCTGGGGGACCGGCTAATGGCTACACCTTC.

This clonotype was recorded only once. A much larger clone lies a single base off, so this may be a read error. The rearrangement links TRBV20-1 to TRBJ2-5, with D unresolved. CDR1 is DFQATT, CDR2 SNEGSKA, per germline (reference sequence). V dropped 7 bases and J dropped 4 bases, with 16 bases sitting between them. This CDR3 has 13 amino acids. CDR3 residues: CSVSVGSRETQYF. DNA for the CDR3: TGCAGTGTCAGTGTGGGAAGCCGAGAGACCCAGTACTTC.

The chain has TRBV10-2 and TRBJ1-1, with a weak D call TRBD1 (6 bases). This CDR3 has 13 amino acids. V was clipped by 7 bases and J by 4 bases, with 13 bases between them. Germline V gives CDR1 WSHSY, CDR2 SAAADI. CDR3 residues: CASNPSRGTEAFF. CDR3 nucleotides: TGCGCCAGCAACCCTAGCAGGGGCACTGAAGCTTTCTTT.

This clonotype was detected ten times or more. V is TRBV3-1 and J is TRBJ2-3; D is unclear. Trimming took off 3 bases at V and 6 bases at J, with 4 bases between the two ends. This CDR3 is 11 amino acids long. From germline, CDR1 is LGHDT and CDR2 YNNKEL (reference sequence). The chain's CDR3 is CASSQDDTQYF. CDR3 DNA: TGTGCCAGCAGCCAGGATGATACGCAGTATTTT.

This clonotype was observed at least ten times. The genes are TRBV24-1 and TRBJ2-5, with D perhaps being TRBD1 or TRBD2 (6 bases each). Germline lookup yields CDR1 KGHDR and CDR2 SFDVKD. V shed 3 bases and J shed 5 bases, with 24 bases lying between them. The CDR3 spans 18 residues. The CDR3 loop reads CATSDPPNAGQPSETQYF. The DNA for the CDR3 is TGTGCCACCAGTGATCCGCCGAATGCGGGACAACCGAGCGAGACCCAGTACTTC.

This clonotype was observed a few times. V is TRBV10-3 and J is TRBJ2-7; the match to TRBD1 covers 7 bases. V gave up 5 bases and J gave up 0 bases; unmatched junction bases: 7. Germline CDR1 and CDR2: ENHRY and SYGVKD. The CDR3 covers 15 residues. The CDR3 here is CAISSGTVSSYEQYF. Written as DNA, the CDR3 is TGTGCCATCAGTTCCGGGACAGTGAGCTCCTACGAGCAGTACTTC.

This clonotype was seen a handful of times. The rearrangement joins TRBV20-1 to TRBJ1-4; D is unresolved. Per germline, CDR1 DFQATT and CDR2 SNEGSKA (reference sequence). V lost 5 bases and J lost 5, with 15 bases in between. This CDR3 region has 14 residues. The CDR3 loop is CSAFAPGVNEKLFF. The CDR3 bases are TGCAGTGCTTTCGCCCCGGGCGTCAATGAAAAACTGTTTTTT.

This clonotype appeared a few times. The J gene is TRBJ2-5, the V gene TRBV6-5, with 10 bases identical to TRBD1. The germline V gene encodes CDR1 MNHEY and CDR2 SVGAGI. The CDR3 consists of 17 residues. V was pared by 2 bases and J by 5 bases, with 11 bases of the junction left unmatched. CDR3 protein: CASSYLIRDRGRETQYF. In nucleotides, the CDR3 is TGTGCCAGCAGTTACCTAATCAGGGACAGGGGCCGGGAGACCCAGTACTTC.

This clonotype was counted at least ten times. The chain couples TRBV12-3 or TRBV12-4 to TRBJ2-2; TRBD1 matches 7 bases. The CDR3 runs to 12 residues. J was trimmed by 7 bases and V by 5 bases; bases with no gene match: 1. The CDR3 sequence is CASSRGLGELFF. Here the CDR3 DNA reads TGTGCCAGCAGTAGGGGGCTCGGGGAGCTGTTTTTT.

This clonotype was counted only a few times. This chain uses TRBV28 with TRBJ1-5; D gene uncertain. The CDR3 totals 14 residues. The ends were cut back, 3 bases at V and 5 bases at J, with 11 bases in the middle. CDR1 is MDHEN, CDR2 SYDVKM, per germline. DNA of the CDR3: TGTGCCAGCAGTTTCACAGTCGGGCATCAGCCCCAGCATTTT. Translating gives CASSFTVGHQPQHF.

This clonotype has a handful of counts. The chain links TRBV5-1 to TRBJ2-5, with 9 bases fitting TRBD1. The CDR3 sequence is 18 residues long. Trimming cost V 7 bases and J 4 bases; bases outside gene matches: 20. Germline CDR1 SGHRS, CDR2 YFSETQ. CDR3 amino acids: CASQPGSRPGQGLETQYF. The CDR3 DNA sequence: TGCGCCAGCCAACCGGGGTCCAGACCGGGACAGGGATTAGAGACCCAGTACTTC.